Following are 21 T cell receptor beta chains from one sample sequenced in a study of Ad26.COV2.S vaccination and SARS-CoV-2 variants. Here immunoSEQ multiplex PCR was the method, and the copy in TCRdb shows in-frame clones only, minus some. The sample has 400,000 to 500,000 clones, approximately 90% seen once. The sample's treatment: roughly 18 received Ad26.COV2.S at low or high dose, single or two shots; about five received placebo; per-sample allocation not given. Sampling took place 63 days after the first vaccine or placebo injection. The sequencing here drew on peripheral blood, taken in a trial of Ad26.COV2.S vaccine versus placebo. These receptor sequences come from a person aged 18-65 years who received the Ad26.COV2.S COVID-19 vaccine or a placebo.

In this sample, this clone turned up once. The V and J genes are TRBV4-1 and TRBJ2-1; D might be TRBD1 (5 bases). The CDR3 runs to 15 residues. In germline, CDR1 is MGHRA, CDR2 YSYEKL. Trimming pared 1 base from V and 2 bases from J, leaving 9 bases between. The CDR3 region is CASSQAGSAYNEQFF. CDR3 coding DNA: TGCGCCAGCAGCCAAGCAGGGTCGGCCTACAATGAGCAGTTCTTC.

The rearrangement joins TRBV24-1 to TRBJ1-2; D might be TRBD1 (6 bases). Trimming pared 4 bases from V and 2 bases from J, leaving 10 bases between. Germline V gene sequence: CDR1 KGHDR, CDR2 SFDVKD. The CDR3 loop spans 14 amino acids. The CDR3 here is CATSEPTGNYGYTF. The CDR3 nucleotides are TGTGCCACCAGTGAGCCTACAGGGAACTATGGCTACACCTTC.

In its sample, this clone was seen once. The CDR3 nucleotides are TGTGCCAGCAGTTTACTACAGACCTATAATTCACCCCTCCACTTT. Protein sequence: CASSLLQTYNSPLHF. The rearrangement joins TRBV27 to TRBJ1-6; D ambiguous. Per the germline V gene, CDR1 is MNHEY and CDR2 is SMNVEV (reference sequence). The CDR3 sequence is 15 residues long. The germline V and J ends were trimmed by 2 bases and 2 bases, with 7 bases remaining between them.

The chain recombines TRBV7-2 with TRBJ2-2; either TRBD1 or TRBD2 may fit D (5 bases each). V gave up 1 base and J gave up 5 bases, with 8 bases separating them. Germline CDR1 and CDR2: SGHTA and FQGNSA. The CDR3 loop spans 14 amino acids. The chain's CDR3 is CASSLVGETGELFF. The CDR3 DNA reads TGTGCCAGCAGCTTAGTGGGGGAAACCGGGGAGCTGTTTTTT.

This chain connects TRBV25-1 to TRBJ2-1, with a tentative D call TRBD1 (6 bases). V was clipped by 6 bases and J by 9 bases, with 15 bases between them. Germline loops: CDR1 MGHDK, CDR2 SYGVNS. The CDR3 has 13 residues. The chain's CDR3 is CASRPGHLAEQFF. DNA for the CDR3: TGTGCCAGCAGACCGGGACACTTGGCTGAGCAGTTCTTC.

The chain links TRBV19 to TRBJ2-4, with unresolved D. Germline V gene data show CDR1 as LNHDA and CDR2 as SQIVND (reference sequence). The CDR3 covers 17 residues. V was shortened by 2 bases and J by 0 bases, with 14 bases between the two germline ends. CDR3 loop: CASSIRAQLLAKNIQYF. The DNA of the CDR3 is TGTGCCAGTAGTATAAGGGCCCAGCTACTAGCCAAAAACATTCAGTACTTC.

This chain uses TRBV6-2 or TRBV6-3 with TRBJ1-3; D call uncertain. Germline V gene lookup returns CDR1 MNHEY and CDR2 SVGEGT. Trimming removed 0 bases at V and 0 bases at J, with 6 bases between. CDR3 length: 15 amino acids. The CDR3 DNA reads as TGTGCCAGCAGTTACTCAGTATCCTCTGGAAACACCATATATTTT. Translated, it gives CASSYSVSSGNTIYF.

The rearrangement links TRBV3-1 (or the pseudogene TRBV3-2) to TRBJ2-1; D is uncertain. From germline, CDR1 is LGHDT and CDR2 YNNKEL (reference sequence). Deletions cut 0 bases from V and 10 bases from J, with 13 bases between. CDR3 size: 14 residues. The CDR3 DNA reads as TGTGCCAGCAGCCAAGACTATGCTCTCGGGGAGCAGTTCTTC. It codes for CASSQDYALGEQFF.

In DNA, the CDR3 is TGTGCCAGCAGCTCCAGCGGTGGGGCCTCCTACGAGCAGTACTTC. Translating gives CASSSSGGASYEQYF. The genes are TRBV7-9 and TRBJ2-7; D might be TRBD1 or TRBD2, each matching 5 bases. Per germline, CDR1 SEHNR and CDR2 FQNEAQ (reference sequence). The CDR3 is 15 amino acids. V was pared by 4 bases and J by 0 bases, with 13 bases between.

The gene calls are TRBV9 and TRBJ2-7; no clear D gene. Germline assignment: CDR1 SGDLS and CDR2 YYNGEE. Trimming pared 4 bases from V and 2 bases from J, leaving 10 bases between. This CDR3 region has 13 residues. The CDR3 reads CASSPDLTYEQYF. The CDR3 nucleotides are TGTGCCAGCAGCCCTGACCTGACCTACGAGCAGTACTTC.

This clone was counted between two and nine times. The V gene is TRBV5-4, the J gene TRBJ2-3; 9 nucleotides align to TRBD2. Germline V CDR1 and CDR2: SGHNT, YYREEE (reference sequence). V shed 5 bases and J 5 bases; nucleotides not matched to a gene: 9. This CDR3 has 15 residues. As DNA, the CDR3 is TGTGCCAGCAGTCAAGCGGGGGGTCATCGAGATACGCAGTATTTT. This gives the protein CASSQAGGHRDTQYF.

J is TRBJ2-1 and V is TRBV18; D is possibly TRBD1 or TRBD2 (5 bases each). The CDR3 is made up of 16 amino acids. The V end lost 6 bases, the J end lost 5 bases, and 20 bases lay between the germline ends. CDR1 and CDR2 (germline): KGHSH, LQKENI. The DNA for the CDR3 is TGTGCCAGCTCCGACGGACGGTCTGGGGGTAACAATGAGCAGTTCTTC. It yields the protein CASSDGRSGGNNEQFF.

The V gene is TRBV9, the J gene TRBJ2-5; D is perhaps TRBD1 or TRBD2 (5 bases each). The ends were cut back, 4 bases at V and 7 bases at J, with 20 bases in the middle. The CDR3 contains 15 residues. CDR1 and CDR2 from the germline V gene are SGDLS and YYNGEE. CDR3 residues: CASSPQRGFTVTQYF. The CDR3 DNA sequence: TGTGCCAGCAGCCCGCAGAGGGGATTTACGGTGACCCAGTACTTC. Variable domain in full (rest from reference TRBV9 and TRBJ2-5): DSGVTQTPKHLITATGQRVTLRCSPRSGDLSVYWYQQSLDQGLQFLIQYYNGEERAKGNILERFSAQQFPDLHSELNLSSLELGDSALYFCASSPQRGFTVTQYFGPGTRLLVL.

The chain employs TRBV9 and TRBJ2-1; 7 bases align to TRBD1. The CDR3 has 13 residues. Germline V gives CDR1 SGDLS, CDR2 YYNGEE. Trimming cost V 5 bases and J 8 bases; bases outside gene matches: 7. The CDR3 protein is CASRGGYADEQFF. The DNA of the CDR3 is TGTGCCAGCAGAGGGGGCTACGCGGATGAGCAGTTCTTC.

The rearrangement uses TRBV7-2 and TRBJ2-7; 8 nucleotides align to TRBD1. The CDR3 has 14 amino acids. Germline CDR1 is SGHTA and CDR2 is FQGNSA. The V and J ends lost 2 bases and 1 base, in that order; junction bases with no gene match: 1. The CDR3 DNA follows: TGTGCCAGCAGCTTACGGACAGGGTCCTACGAGCAGTACTTC. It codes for CASSLRTGSYEQYF.

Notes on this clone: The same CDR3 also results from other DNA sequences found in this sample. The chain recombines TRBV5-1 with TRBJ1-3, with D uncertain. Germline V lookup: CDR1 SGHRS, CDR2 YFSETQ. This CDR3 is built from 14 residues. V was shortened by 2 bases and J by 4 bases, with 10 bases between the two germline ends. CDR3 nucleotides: TGCGCCAGCAGCTTCTGGGGATCCGGAAACACCATATATTTT. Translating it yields CASSFWGSGNTIYF.

DNA for the CDR3: TGTGCCTGGGCAAACAGGGACGCTCAGCCCCAGCATTTT. The encoded protein is CAWANRDAQPQHF. The V and J genes are TRBV30 and TRBJ1-5; tentative D call: TRBD1 (6 bases). The CDR3 has 13 amino acids. The ends were cut back, 5 bases at V and 6 bases at J, with 14 bases in the middle. Germline-derived CDR1 and CDR2 are GTSNPN and SVGIG (reference sequence).

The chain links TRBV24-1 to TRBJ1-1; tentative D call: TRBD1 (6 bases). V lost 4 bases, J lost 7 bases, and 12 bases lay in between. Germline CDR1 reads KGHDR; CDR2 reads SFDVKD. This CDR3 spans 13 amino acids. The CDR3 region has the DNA TGTGCCACCAGTGACCGGGACATAAGTGAAGCTTTCTTT. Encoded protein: CATSDRDISEAFF.

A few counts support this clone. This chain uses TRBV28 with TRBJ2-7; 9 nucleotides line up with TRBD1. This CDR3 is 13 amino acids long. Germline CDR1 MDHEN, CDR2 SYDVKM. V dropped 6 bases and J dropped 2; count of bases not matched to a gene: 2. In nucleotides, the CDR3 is TGTGCCAGCAGCAACAGGGGGCCCTACGAGCAGTACTTC. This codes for CASSNRGPYEQYF. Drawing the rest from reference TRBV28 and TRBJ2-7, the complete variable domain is DVKVTQSSRYLVKRTGEKVFLECVQDMDHENMFWYRQDPGLGLRLIYFSYDVKMKEKGDIPEGYSVSREKKERFSLILESASTNQTSMYLCASSNRGPYEQYFGPGTRLTVT.

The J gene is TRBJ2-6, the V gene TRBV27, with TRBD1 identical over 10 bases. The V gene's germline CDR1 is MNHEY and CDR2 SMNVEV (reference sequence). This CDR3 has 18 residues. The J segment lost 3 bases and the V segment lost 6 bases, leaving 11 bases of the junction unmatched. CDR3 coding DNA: TGTGCCAGCAGCCCTTTCGCCGGGACAGGGGATGGGGCCAACGTCCTGACTTTC. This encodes CASSPFAGTGDGANVLTF. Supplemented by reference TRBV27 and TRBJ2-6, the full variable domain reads EAQVTQNPRYLITVTGKKLTVTCSQNMNHEYMSWYRQDPGLGLRQIYYSMNVEVTDKGDVPEGYKVSRKEKRNFPLILESPSPNQTSLYFCASSPFAGTGDGANVLTFGAGSRLTVL.

Here the CDR3 reads CASTPGPGNQPQHF. CDR3 nucleotides: TGTGCCAGCACCCCGGGACCCGGCAATCAGCCCCAGCATTTT. The chain employs TRBV6-5 and TRBJ1-5; perhaps TRBD1 as D (5 bases). CDR3 length equals 14 residues. Trimming stripped 7 bases from V and 2 bases from J, with 12 bases between. Germline V gives CDR1 MNHEY, CDR2 SVGAGI.